The source of this TCR beta chain is a study of control samples from healthy donors and cancer patients. Here immunoSEQ multiplex PCR was the method, and the copy in TCRdb shows in-frame clones only, minus some. The sample yields 80,000 or so clones, roughly 91% seen once. The J segment lost 8 bases and the V segment lost 3 bases, leaving 10 bases of the junction unmatched. The CDR3 length is 15 residues. In germline, CDR1 is KGHSH, CDR2 LQKENI. Sample: blood. The TCR originated in a man aged 50 to 59 in good health. This sequence joins TRBV18 and TRBJ2-1; 7 positions agree with TRBD2. The DNA for the CDR3 is TGTGCCAGCTCACCCCCCCTAGCGGCCCCCTATGAGCAGTTCTTC. Its protein product is CASSPPLAAPYEQFF.